The source of this T cell receptor beta chain is a study of blood T cells in healthy people across ages. Study in general: Per two T cells, about one barcoded beta molecule was captured through template switching.

Study-level points and caveats: Age brought a roughly linear fall in TCR beta diversity measured per million T cells.

No fewer than 6 million PBMCs went into each sample. This clonotype has only a few counts. Its specificity is not known. The CDR3 is 15 amino acids. V was cut by 7 bases and J by 6 bases, with 18 bases left in between. From germline, CDR1 is MNHNY and CDR2 SVGAGI (reference sequence). A J-beta primer mix and a sample-barcoded 5' primer were used in a second PCR of roughly 6 to 12 cycles. One entry per CDR3 protein, called by TCRdb with MiXCR from the 5' RACE reads. Of 550,000 to 800,000 distinct CDR3 sequences listed, around 21% are singletons. Sequenced material: blood. The chain joins TRBV6-6 to TRBJ2-2; a weak D match, TRBD2 (6 bases). This TCR derives from a man between 65 and 85 years old in good health. The DNA for the CDR3 is TGTGCCAGCATTCCCTCCCGGGACTTTTCCGGGGAGCTGTTTTTT. Translated, it gives CASIPSRDFSGELFF.